These 15 T cell receptor beta chains share one sample of origin, sequenced in a study of control samples from healthy donors and cancer patients. TCRdb's copy holds only in-frame clones and misses some; the assay was immunoSEQ multiplex PCR. The sample yields around 30,000 clones, approximately 91% seen once. The sequenced sample was PBMCs. These receptors originate from a man aged 50 or older with lung cancer.

The genes are TRBV7-2 and TRBJ1-3; D is uncertain. The CDR3 is 12 amino acids. Looked up from germline, CDR1 is SGHTA and CDR2 is FQGNSA. V gave up 5 bases and J gave up 4 bases, with 6 bases separating them. The CDR3 protein is CASSTGGNTIYF. The DNA of the CDR3 is TGTGCCAGCAGCACGGGAGGAAACACCATATATTTT.

V and J are TRBV2 and TRBJ2-1; 10 bases match TRBD2. From germline, CDR1 is SNHLY and CDR2 FYNNEI. CDR3 length: 15 residues. V was clipped by 4 bases and J by 5 bases; unmatched bases: 5. CDR3 region: CASSALSGGDNEQFF. As DNA, the CDR3 is TGTGCCAGCAGTGCGCTAAGCGGGGGGGACAATGAGCAGTTCTTC.

This clone was observed once. The genes are TRBV9 and TRBJ2-4; a possible D gene is TRBD1 (6 bases). Germline V gene lookup returns CDR1 SGDLS and CDR2 YYNGEE. Trimming removed 3 bases at V and 2 bases at J, with 15 bases between. The CDR3 length is 16 residues. CDR3 region: CASSEGESGTKNIQYF. The CDR3 DNA follows: TGTGCCAGCAGCGAGGGGGAGTCGGGAACCAAAAACATTCAGTACTTC. The whole variable domain, filled in from reference TRBV9 and TRBJ2-4, reads DSGVTQTPKHLITATGQRVTLRCSPRSGDLSVYWYQQSLDQGLQFLIQYYNGEERAKGNILERFSAQQFPDLHSELNLSSLELGDSALYFCASSEGESGTKNIQYFGAGTRLSVL.

This rearrangement joins TRBV5-1 to TRBJ2-1; tentatively, D is TRBD2 (5 bases). CDR3 length: 16 residues. Trimming cost V 0 bases and J 12 bases, with 22 bases left between them. The germline CDR1 and CDR2 sequences are SGHRS and YFSETQ. The DNA of the CDR3 is TGCGCCAGCAGCTTGGCTTCTAGCTGGTTTAGAAATTGGCAGTTCTTC. Translated: CASSLASSWFRNWQFF.

The chain carries TRBV6-5 and TRBJ2-1; TRBD1 matches 7 bases. The CDR3 sequence is 15 residues long. After removal of 7 bases from V and 2 bases from J, the junction contained 8 bases not matched to a gene. CDR1 and CDR2 from the germline V gene are MNHEY and SVGAGI. The CDR3 spells CASNPRQGPYNEQFF. Here the CDR3 DNA reads TGTGCCAGCAACCCTCGACAGGGCCCCTACAATGAGCAGTTCTTC.

This rearrangement joins TRBV11-2 to TRBJ1-1; the match to TRBD1 covers 9 bases. This CDR3 has 15 amino acids. Germline V gene lookup returns CDR1 SGHAT and CDR2 FQNNGV. The V segment lost 5 bases and the J segment 4 bases; nucleotides outside the gene matches: 8. The CDR3 nucleotides are TGTGCCAGCAGCACAAGACAGGGGGGGATCACTGAAGCTTTCTTT. This translates into CASSTRQGGITEAFF.

The chain uses TRBV6-5 and TRBJ2-7; 9 bases are shared with TRBD1. V shed 6 bases, J shed 7 bases, and the junction held 7 bases outside the gene matches. Germline CDR1 MNHEY, CDR2 SVGAGI. CDR3 length: 13 amino acids. The CDR3 region has the DNA TGTGCCAGCAGAGCTCCGGGACAGGGAGAGCAGTACTTC. This translates into CASRAPGQGEQYF.

V gene TRBV3-1 (or the pseudogene TRBV3-2) combines with J gene TRBJ1-5; D remains ambiguous. The germline V gene has CDR1 LGHDT and CDR2 YNNKEL (reference sequence). The CDR3 is 12 amino acids. V was shortened by 0 bases and J by 7 bases, with 4 bases between the two germline ends. CDR3 sequence (DNA): TGTGCCAGCAGCCAAGATACCCAGCCCCAGCATTTT. It encodes CASSQDTQPQHF.

DNA of the CDR3: TGTGCCAGCAGCCGGACAGGGAGCTCTGGCTACACCTTC. Translation gives CASSRTGSSGYTF. V gene TRBV7-9 combines with J gene TRBJ1-2; 8 bases fit TRBD1. This CDR3 comprises 13 residues. Per the germline V gene, CDR1 is SEHNR and CDR2 is FQNEAQ (reference sequence). Unmatched junction bases numbered 6, after V lost 5 bases and J lost 7 bases.

The chain is built from TRBV4-1 and TRBJ1-4; D is perhaps TRBD1 (5 bases). V shed 7 bases and J shed 5 bases, with 14 bases lying between them. The CDR3 length is 14 residues. Germline lookup yields CDR1 MGHRA and CDR2 YSYEKL. Written as DNA, the CDR3 is TGCGCCAGCACCTTTGCGGGGGTCAATGAAAAACTGTTTTTT. Encoded protein: CASTFAGVNEKLFF.

The chain uses TRBV7-2 and TRBJ2-5; the D is unclear. V shed 5 bases and J shed 2 bases, with 6 bases lying between them. The CDR3 is 12 amino acids. The germline V gene has CDR1 SGHTA and CDR2 FQGNSA. CDR3 sequence reads: CASSAIQETQYF. The CDR3 DNA sequence: TGTGCCAGCAGCGCGATACAAGAGACCCAGTACTTC.

The chain recombines TRBV27 with TRBJ2-1; 10 bases agree with TRBD2. V gave up 7 bases and J gave up 9 bases; unmatched junction bases: 9. Germline-derived CDR1 and CDR2 are MNHEY and SMNVEV (reference sequence). CDR3 length: 14 amino acids. CDR3 nucleotides: TGTGCCAGCACTGTCACTAGCGGGGTGGGTGAGCAGTTCTTC. It translates to CASTVTSGVGEQFF.

This rearrangement joins TRBV27 to TRBJ2-3; a possible D gene is TRBD2 (6 bases). Germline loops: CDR1 MNHEY, CDR2 SMNVEV (reference sequence). V was shortened by 1 base and J by 8 bases, with 10 bases between the two germline ends. The CDR3 is made up of 13 amino acids. The CDR3 bases are TGTGCCAGCAGTTTATATCGGGGAGGTACGCAGTATTTT. Its translation is CASSLYRGGTQYF.

The gene calls are TRBV7-9 and TRBJ2-7, with a weak D call TRBD1 (6 bases). V was trimmed by 1 base and J by 0 bases, leaving 19 bases between them. Germline lookup yields CDR1 SEHNR and CDR2 FQNEAQ (reference sequence). The CDR3 length is 18 residues. The CDR3 DNA reads TGTGCCAGCAGCTTAGTATTTGGGGTAGACAGGAGCTCCTACGAGCAGTACTTC. Encoded protein: CASSLVFGVDRSSYEQYF.

The chain joins TRBV6-1 to TRBJ1-5; D is undetermined. The V end lost 3 bases, the J end lost 0 bases, and 15 bases lay between the germline ends. The CDR3 has 17 amino acids. CDR1 is MNHNS, CDR2 SASEGT, per germline. Here the CDR3 DNA reads TGTGCCAGCAGTGACAGAGCGGCATCGCATAGCAATCAGCCCCAGCATTTT. This sequence encodes CASSDRAASHSNQPQHF.